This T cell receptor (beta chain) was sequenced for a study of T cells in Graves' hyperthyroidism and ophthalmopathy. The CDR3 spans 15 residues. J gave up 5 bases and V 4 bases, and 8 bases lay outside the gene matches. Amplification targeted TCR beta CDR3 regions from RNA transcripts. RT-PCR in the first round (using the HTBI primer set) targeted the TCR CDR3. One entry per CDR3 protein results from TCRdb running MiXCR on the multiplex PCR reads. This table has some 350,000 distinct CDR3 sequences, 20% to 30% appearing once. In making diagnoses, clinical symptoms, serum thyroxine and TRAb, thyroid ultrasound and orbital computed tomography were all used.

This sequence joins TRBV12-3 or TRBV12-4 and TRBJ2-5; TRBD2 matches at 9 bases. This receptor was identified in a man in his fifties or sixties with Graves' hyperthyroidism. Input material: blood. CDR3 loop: CASSWGGRAQETQYF. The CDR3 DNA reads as TGTGCCAGCAGTTGGGGCGGGAGGGCCCAGGAGACCCAGTACTTC.